This is a list of T cell receptor beta chains from one sample in a study of cytomegalovirus exposure and HLA in healthy donors. TCRdb keeps only in-frame clones here, not all; method: immunoSEQ multiplex PCR. Of over 120,000 clones detected, nearly 90% appear once; the ten largest clones hold 9% to 9.5%. What was sequenced was PBMCs. Every receptor here comes from a young woman in good health and CMV-seropositive. CDR3s include the opening cysteine and the closing phenylalanine or tryptophan. A D gene is named only where the DNA matches it firmly. Clone size is given for some rows only: seen once, a few or many times, or a class if the clone is expanded.

size,J,V,D,CDR3
.,TRBJ1-5,TRBV30,.,CAWGGGNQPQHF
.,TRBJ2-6,TRBV28,.,CASVGGGAGANVLTF
.,TRBJ2-3,TRBV18,.,CASSPRPGGTDTQYF
.,TRBJ2-7,TRBV7-2,TRBD1,CASSSRTGQEQYF
.,TRBJ2-5,TRBV18,TRBD2,CASSPTGLAGALKTQYF
.,TRBJ1-6,TRBV6-1,.,CASSGPRGSYNSPLHF
.,TRBJ2-7,TRBV6-5,TRBD1,CASNPRDRGRYEQYF
.,TRBJ1-2,TRBV5-5,.,CASSLEQGDYGYTF
.,TRBJ2-1,TRBV7-6,TRBD2,CASSTGRGGNEQFF
.,TRBJ2-7,TRBV9,TRBD2,CASSVSAGRDEQYF
.,TRBJ2-1,TRBV10-2,.,CASSELQNSYNEQFF
.,TRBJ1-1,TRBV30,.,CAWSVPERNTEAFF
few,TRBJ1-2,TRBV27,TRBD1,CASSPGTGISYTF
.,TRBJ1-2,TRBV9,.,CASSVVGRAHGYTF
.,TRBJ2-7,TRBV18,.,CASSRDQGNEQYF
.,TRBJ1-3,TRBV6-1,.,CATTPPGNTIYF
.,TRBJ2-7,TRBV6-1,.,CASSEFTGSFTYEQYF
.,TRBJ2-3,TRBV11-2,.,CASSITTGRTDTQYF
once,TRBJ2-3,TRBV11-2,TRBD2,CASSLGWMAGVADTQYF
.,TRBJ2-5,TRBV30,TRBD2,CAWRVAGGETQYF
.,TRBJ2-7,TRBV27,.,CASSPTSFGVYEQYF
.,TRBJ1-4,TRBV5-1,TRBD1,CASSLSPPTGVGEKLFF
.,TRBJ2-1,TRBV6-1,.,CASSVVEAPYNEQFF
.,TRBJ1-2,TRBV27,.,CASSFQGRANYGYTF